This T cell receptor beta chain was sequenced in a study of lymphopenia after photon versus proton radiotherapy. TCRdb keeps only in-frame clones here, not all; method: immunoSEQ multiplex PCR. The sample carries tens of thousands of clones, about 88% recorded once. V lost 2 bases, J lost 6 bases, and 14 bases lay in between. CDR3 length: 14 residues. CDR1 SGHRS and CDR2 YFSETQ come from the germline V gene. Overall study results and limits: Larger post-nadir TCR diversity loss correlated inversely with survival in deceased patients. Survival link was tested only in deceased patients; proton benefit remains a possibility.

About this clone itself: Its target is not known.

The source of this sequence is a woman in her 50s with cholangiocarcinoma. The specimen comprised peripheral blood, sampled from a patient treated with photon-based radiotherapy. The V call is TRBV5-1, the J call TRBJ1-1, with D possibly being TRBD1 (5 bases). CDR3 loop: CASSFSQGVPEAFF. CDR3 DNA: TGCGCCAGCAGCTTCTCCCAGGGAGTCCCTGAAGCTTTCTTT.